This passage covers 20 T cell receptor beta chains from one sample sequenced in a study of T-cell memory formation after mild COVID-19. TCRdb reprocessed the 5' RACE reads via MiXCR and lists one record per CDR3 protein. This sample has about 160,000 distinct CDR3 sequences, with roughly 30% found just once. The source material was PBMCs or a T cell subset sorted from them (not recorded which). The receptor set was obtained from an adult woman who had mild COVID-19 (a few samples of this study predate the infection). Cell type and time point are not known.

The chain carries TRBV6-5 and TRBJ1-5, with TRBD1 matching 8 bases. Germline CDR1 reads MNHEY; CDR2 reads SVGAGI. The CDR3 length is 15 residues. With V trimmed by 5 bases and J by 5 bases, 8 bases remained unmatched. The CDR3 reads CASSKRQGRYQPQHF. The CDR3 DNA follows: TGTGCCAGCAGTAAACGACAGGGGAGGTATCAGCCCCAGCATTTT.

This clonotype showed up just a few times. The chain has TRBV5-1 and TRBJ2-2; tentatively, D is TRBD1 or TRBD2 (6 bases each). Germline-derived CDR1 and CDR2 are SGHRS and YFSETQ. The V gene lost 6 bases and the J gene lost 0 bases, with 12 bases spanning the gap. The CDR3 has 15 amino acids. DNA for the CDR3: TGCGCCAGCAACCTGGGGGGCGCGAACACCGGGGAGCTGTTTTTT. Its protein is CASNLGGANTGELFF.

The chain joins TRBV24-1 to TRBJ2-3; 10 nucleotides agree with TRBD1. V lost 4 bases and J lost 4; bases outside the gene matches: 7. The V gene's germline CDR1 is KGHDR and CDR2 SFDVKD. This CDR3 comprises 16 residues. The DNA of the CDR3 is TGTGCCACCAGTGACCCGGGACAGGGGTCCTCAGATACGCAGTATTTT. Its translation is CATSDPGQGSSDTQYF.

The gene calls are TRBV19 and TRBJ2-1, with 7 bases aligning to TRBD2. This CDR3 has 17 amino acids. From germline, CDR1 is LNHDA and CDR2 SQIVND (reference sequence). With 2 bases clipped from V and 4 bases from J, the junction kept 11 bases outside the gene matches. The CDR3 nucleotides read TGTGCCAGTAGTATAACCGCCCGAGGCGGGAGTTACAATGAGCAGTTCTTC. This gives the protein CASSITARGGSYNEQFF.

V usage is TRBV5-1 and J usage is TRBJ2-2; D is unclear. In germline, CDR1 is SGHRS, CDR2 YFSETQ. The V end lost 0 bases, the J end lost 3 bases, and 12 bases lay between the germline ends. This CDR3 contains 16 residues. The CDR3 bases are TGCGCCAGCAGCTTGGTAGGCAGTAGGTACACCGGGGAGCTGTTTTTT. Translation gives CASSLVGSRYTGELFF.

The chain uses TRBV7-9 and TRBJ2-3; 9 nucleotides match TRBD1. J was trimmed by 3 bases and V by 4 bases; bases with no gene match: 5. Germline V gene sequence: CDR1 SEHNR, CDR2 FQNEAQ (reference sequence). The CDR3 loop spans 15 amino acids. The CDR3 sequence is CASSSPGTGTDTQYF. The CDR3 coding sequence is TGTGCCAGCAGCTCCCCCGGGACAGGGACAGATACGCAGTATTTT. Combining the CDR3 with reference TRBV7-9 and TRBJ2-3 gives the whole variable domain DTGVSQNPRHKITKRGQNVTFRCDPISEHNRLYWYRQTLGQGPEFLTYFQNEAQLEKSRLLSDRFSAERPKGSFSTLEIQRTEQGDSAMYLCASSSPGTGTDTQYFGPGTRLTVL.

This clonotype came up a few times. V and J are TRBV7-3 and TRBJ2-7; 14 positions match TRBD2. The V and J ends lost 5 bases and 7 bases, in that order; junction bases with no gene match: 13. CDR3 length: 17 amino acids. Looked up from germline, CDR1 is SGHTA and CDR2 is FQGTGA. The CDR3 sequence is CASSPAGTSGRRKEQYF. The CDR3 DNA follows: TGTGCCAGCAGCCCCGCGGGGACTAGCGGGAGAAGGAAAGAGCAGTACTTC.

The CDR3 DNA reads TGTGCCAGCGGGGGGATAAACACTGAAGCTTTCTTT. Amino acid sequence: CASGGINTEAFF. The chain couples TRBV7-2 to TRBJ1-1; D possibly corresponds to TRBD1 (5 bases). The CDR3 consists of 12 residues. The V gene lost 8 bases and the J gene lost 2 bases, with 9 bases spanning the gap. The germline V gene encodes CDR1 SGHTA and CDR2 FQGNSA.

This clonotype was seen a few times. The chain is built from TRBV3-1 and TRBJ2-7, with D possibly TRBD2 on 7 matching bases. The CDR3 extends over 14 amino acids. V lost 0 bases and J lost 6, with 12 bases in between. The germline CDR1 and CDR2 sequences are LGHDT and YNNKEL (reference sequence). CDR3 sequence reads: CASSQDWGGREQYF. CDR3 in DNA: TGTGCCAGCAGCCAAGATTGGGGGGGCCGCGAGCAGTACTTC.

The chain links TRBV4-3 to TRBJ2-6; tentatively, D is TRBD1 or TRBD2 (5 bases each). The germline V gene encodes CDR1 LGHNA and CDR2 YSLEER. V lost 4 bases to trimming and J lost 4 bases, with 14 bases between them. The CDR3 is 16 residues long. The CDR3 nucleotides read TGCGCCAGCAGCCGGGGCGCCGGGGTCGGGGCCAACGTCCTGACTTTC. This gives the protein CASSRGAGVGANVLTF.

The table lists this clonotype with a count of one. The V call is TRBV4-1, the J call TRBJ2-3; D is uncertain. CDR1 MGHRA and CDR2 YSYEKL come from the germline V gene. CDR3 size: 16 residues. V shed 0 bases and J shed 6 bases, with 16 bases lying between them. The CDR3 coding sequence is TGCGCCAGCAGCCAAGATCTCGTAGGGTACATTGATACGCAGTATTTT. Translated: CASSQDLVGYIDTQYF.

The chain recombines TRBV7-3 with TRBJ2-7; TRBD2 agrees at 7 bases. Germline lookup yields CDR1 SGHTA and CDR2 FQGTGA. J was trimmed by 1 base and V by 5 bases; bases with no gene match: 5. This CDR3 is 14 amino acids long. CDR3 amino acids: CASSAGGGSYEQYF. CDR3 bases: TGTGCCAGCAGCGCTGGGGGGGGATCCTACGAGCAGTACTTC.

This clonotype was picked up a small number of times. This chain joins TRBV29-1 and TRBJ2-3, with D possibly being TRBD1 (6 bases). This CDR3 spans 13 amino acids. Germline-derived CDR1 and CDR2 are SQVTM and ANQGSEA. Trimming shortened V by 5 bases and J by 3 bases, and 12 bases separated the two germline ends. CDR3 sequence (DNA): TGCAGCGTTTTGCAGGGGTTGACAGATACGCAGTATTTT. Translated: CSVLQGLTDTQYF.

This clonotype was seen more than once but under ten times. The genes are TRBV4-2 and TRBJ2-2; D might be TRBD1 (5 bases). V shed 1 base and J shed 5 bases, with 11 bases lying between them. The CDR3 loop spans 15 amino acids. Germline CDR1 reads LGHNA; CDR2 reads YNFKEQ. CDR3 amino acids: CASSQVGAGTGELFF. CDR3 DNA: TGTGCCAGCAGCCAAGTAGGGGCAGGGACCGGGGAGCTGTTTTTT.

J is TRBJ2-7 and V is TRBV12-3 or TRBV12-4, with D perhaps given as TRBD1 or TRBD2 (5 bases each). The CDR3 is 16 amino acids. The V end was cut by 3 bases, the J end by 3 bases, with 18 bases between. The CDR3 DNA follows: TGTGCCAGCAGTTTGGGGGTCCCGGGAAACGGCTACGAGCAGTACTTC. Encoded protein: CASSLGVPGNGYEQYF.

This rearrangement joins TRBV6-5 to TRBJ2-1; 9 bases line up with TRBD2. V trimming: 8 bases; J trimming: 3 bases; junction bases outside the gene matches: 5. The CDR3 consists of 14 residues. Germline loops: CDR1 MNHEY, CDR2 SVGAGI. As DNA, the CDR3 is TGTGCCAGCCAAATAGCGGGGGACTACAATGAGCAGTTCTTC. Amino acids: CASQIAGDYNEQFF.

A few counts support this clonotype. The chain employs TRBV6-2 or TRBV6-3 and TRBJ2-5; the D is unclear. V lost 5 bases and J 4 bases, leaving 8 bases between the germline ends. The germline CDR1 and CDR2 sequences are MNHEY and SVGEGT. The CDR3 loop spans 12 amino acids. In DNA form, the CDR3 reads TGTGCCAGCAGTCCCAGTCGAGAGACCCAGTACTTC. Translation: CASSPSRETQYF.

J is TRBJ2-7 and V is TRBV9, with 10 bases identical to TRBD2. The junction had 8 bases not matched to a gene; V was cut back by 4 bases and J by 10 bases. In germline, CDR1 is SGDLS, CDR2 YYNGEE. The CDR3 runs 13 residues. The CDR3: CASSPLASGRQYF. The CDR3 DNA sequence: TGTGCCAGCAGCCCGTTGGCTAGCGGGAGACAGTACTTC.

In this sample, this clonotype turned up a few times. The chain combines TRBV2 with TRBJ2-7, with no clear D. This CDR3 has 13 residues. V lost 4 bases to trimming and J lost 7 bases, with 14 bases between them. Germline V lookup: CDR1 SNHLY, CDR2 FYNNEI. The DNA for the CDR3 is TGTGCCAGCAGTGGGTTGGTCAAGGGAGAGCAGTACTTC. This encodes CASSGLVKGEQYF. The full variable domain, its missing parts supplied by reference TRBV2 and TRBJ2-7, is EPEVTQTPSHQVTQMGQEVILRCVPISNHLYFYWYRQILGQKVEFLVSFYNNEISEKSEIFDDQFSVERPDGSNFTLKIRSTKLEDSAMYFCASSGLVKGEQYFGPGTRLTVT.

This rearrangement joins TRBV7-2 to TRBJ2-1; unclear D gene. CDR3 length: 16 amino acids. Germline V CDR1 and CDR2: SGHTA, FQGNSA. Trimming took off 5 bases at V and 3 bases at J, with 17 bases between the two ends. This chain's CDR3 is CASSPALSLLYNEQFF. CDR3 in DNA: TGTGCCAGCAGCCCAGCTTTGAGCCTACTCTACAATGAGCAGTTCTTC.